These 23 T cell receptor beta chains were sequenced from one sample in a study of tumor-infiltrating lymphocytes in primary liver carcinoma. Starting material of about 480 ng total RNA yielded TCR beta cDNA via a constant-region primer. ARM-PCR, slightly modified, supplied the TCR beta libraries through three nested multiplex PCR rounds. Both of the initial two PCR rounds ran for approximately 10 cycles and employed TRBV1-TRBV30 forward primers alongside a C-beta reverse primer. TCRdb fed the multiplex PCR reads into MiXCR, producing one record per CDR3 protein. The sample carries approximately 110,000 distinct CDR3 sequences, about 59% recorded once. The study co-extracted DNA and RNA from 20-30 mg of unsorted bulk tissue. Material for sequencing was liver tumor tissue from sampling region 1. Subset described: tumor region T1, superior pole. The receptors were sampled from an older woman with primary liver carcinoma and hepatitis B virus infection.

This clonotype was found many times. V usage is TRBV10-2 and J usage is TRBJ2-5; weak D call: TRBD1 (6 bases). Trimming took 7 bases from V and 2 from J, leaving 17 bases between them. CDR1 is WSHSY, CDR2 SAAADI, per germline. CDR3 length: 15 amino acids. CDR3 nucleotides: TGCGCCAGCACCAGAAGACAGGAAATTCAAGAGACCCAGTACTTC. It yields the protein CASTRRQEIQETQYF.

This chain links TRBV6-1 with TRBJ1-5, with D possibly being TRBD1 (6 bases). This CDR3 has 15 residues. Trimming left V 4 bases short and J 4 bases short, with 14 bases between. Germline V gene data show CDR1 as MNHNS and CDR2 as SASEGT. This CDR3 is CASSGGGTPNQPQHF. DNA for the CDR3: TGTGCCAGCAGTGGGGGAGGGACACCTAATCAGCCCCAGCATTTT.

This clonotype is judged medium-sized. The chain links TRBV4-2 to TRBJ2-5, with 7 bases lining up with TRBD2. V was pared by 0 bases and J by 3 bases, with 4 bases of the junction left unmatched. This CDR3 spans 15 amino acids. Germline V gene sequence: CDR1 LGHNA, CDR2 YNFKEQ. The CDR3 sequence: CASSQDGTTKETQYF. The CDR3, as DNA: TGTGCCAGCAGCCAAGACGGGACTACAAAAGAGACCCAGTACTTC.

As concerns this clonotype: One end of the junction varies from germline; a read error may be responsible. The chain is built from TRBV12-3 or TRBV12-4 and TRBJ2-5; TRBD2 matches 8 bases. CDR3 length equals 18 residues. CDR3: CASSPLKAGVGRTETRYF. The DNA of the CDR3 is TGTGCAAGCAGTCCCCTTAAAGCGGGGGTCGGGAGAACGGAGACCCGGTACTTC.

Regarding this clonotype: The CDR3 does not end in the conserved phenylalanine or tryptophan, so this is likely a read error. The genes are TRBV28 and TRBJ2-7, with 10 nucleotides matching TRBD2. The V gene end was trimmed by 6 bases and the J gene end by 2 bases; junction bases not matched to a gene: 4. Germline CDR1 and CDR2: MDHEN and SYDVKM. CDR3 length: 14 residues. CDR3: CASRTSGRAYEQYL. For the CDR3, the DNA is TGTGCCAGCAGGACAAGCGGGAGGGCCTACGAGCAGTACCTC.

This CDR3 reads CASSHRSTGTHEQYF. CDR3 DNA sequence: TGTGCCAGCAGTCACAGAAGTACAGGAACCCACGAGCAGTACTTC. The gene calls are TRBV6-5 and TRBJ2-7, with D tentatively TRBD1 (5 bases). Germline V gene data show CDR1 as MNHEY and CDR2 as SVGAGI. The length of the CDR3 is 15 residues. The ends were cut back, 5 bases at V and 5 bases at J, with 19 bases in the middle.

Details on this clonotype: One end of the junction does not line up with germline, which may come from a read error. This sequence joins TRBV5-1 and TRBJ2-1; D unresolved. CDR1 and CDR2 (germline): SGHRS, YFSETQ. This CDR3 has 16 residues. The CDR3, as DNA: TGCGCCAGCGGCTTGGTGCGGCTAGAGTTCGGTGGTGAGCAGTTCTTC. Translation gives CASGLVRLEFGGEQFF.

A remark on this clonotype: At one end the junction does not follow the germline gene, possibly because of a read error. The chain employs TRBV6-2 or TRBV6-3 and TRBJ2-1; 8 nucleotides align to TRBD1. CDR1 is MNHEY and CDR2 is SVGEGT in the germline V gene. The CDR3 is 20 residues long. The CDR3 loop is CASSHSVGQGRKSSYNEQFF. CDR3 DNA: TGTGCCAGCAGTCACTCAGTCGGACAGGGTCGAAAGAGCTCCTACAATGAGCAGTTCTTC.

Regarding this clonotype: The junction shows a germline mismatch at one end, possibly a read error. The CDR3 region is CASRPLGGMNTGAFF. The CDR3 coding sequence is TGTGCCAGCAGACCGCTCGGGGGTATGAACACTGGAGCTTTCTTT. The V call is TRBV11-1, the J call TRBJ1-1, with a tentative D call TRBD1 (5 bases). The germline CDR1 and CDR2 sequences are SGHAT and FQDESV (reference sequence). The CDR3 consists of 15 residues.

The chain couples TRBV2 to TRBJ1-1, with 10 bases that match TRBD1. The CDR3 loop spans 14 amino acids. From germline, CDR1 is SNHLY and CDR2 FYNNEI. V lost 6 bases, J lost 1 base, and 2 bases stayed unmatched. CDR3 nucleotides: TGTGCCAGCAGGCGGGACAGGGGGAACACTGAAGCTTTCTTT. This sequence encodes CASRRDRGNTEAFF. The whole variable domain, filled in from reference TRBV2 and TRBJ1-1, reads EPEVTQTPSHQVTQMGQEVILRCVPISNHLYFYWYRQILGQKVEFLVSFYNNEISEKSEIFDDQFSVERPDGSNFTLKIRSTKLEDSAMYFCASRRDRGNTEAFFGQGTRLTVV.

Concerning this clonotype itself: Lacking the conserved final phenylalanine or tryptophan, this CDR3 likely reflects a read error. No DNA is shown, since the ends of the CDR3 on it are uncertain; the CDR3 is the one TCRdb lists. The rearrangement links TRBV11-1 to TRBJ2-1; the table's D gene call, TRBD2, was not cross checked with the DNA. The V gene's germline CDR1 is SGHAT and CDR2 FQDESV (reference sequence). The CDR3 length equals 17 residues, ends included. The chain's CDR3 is CASSFNLGLAGTNEQSL.

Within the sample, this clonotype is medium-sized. DNA of the CDR3: TGTGCCAGCAGCTTAGCTACCGGGACCAACAATGAGCAGTTCTTC. Translating gives CASSLATGTNNEQFF. The chain has TRBV11-2 and TRBJ2-1; D possibly uses TRBD1 or TRBD2 (5 bases each). This CDR3 is 15 amino acids long. Between the trimmed V and J ends, which lost 1 base and 5 bases, there was a span of 12 bases. Germline V CDR1 and CDR2: SGHAT, FQNNGV.

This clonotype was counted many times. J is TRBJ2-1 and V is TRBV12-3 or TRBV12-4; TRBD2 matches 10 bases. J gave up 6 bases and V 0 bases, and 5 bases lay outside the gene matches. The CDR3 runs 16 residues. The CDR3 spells CASSLAGLAGVNEQFF. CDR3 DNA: TGTGCCAGCAGTTTAGCGGGCCTAGCGGGAGTCAATGAGCAGTTCTTC.

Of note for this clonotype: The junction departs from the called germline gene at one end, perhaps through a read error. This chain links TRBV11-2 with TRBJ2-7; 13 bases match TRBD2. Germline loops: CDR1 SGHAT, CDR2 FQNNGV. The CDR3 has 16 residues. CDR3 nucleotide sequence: TGTGCCAGCGGCTTAGGCCTTGGACTAGCGGGGGCCGAGCACTACTTC. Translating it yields CASGLGLGLAGAEHYF.

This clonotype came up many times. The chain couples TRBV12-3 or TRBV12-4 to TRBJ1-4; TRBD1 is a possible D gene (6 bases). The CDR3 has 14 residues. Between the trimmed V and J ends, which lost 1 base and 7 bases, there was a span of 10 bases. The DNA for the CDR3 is TGTGCCAGCAGTTTAGGGGGGGCGGGTGAAAAACTGTTTTTT. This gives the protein CASSLGGAGEKLFF.

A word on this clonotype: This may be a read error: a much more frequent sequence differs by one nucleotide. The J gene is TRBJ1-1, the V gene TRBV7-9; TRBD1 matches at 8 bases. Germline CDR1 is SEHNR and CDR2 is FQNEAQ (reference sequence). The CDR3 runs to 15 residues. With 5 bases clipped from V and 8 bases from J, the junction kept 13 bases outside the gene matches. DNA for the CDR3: TGTGCCAGCAGCGGCCTGACAGGGGAGCACCTCGAAGCTTTCTTT. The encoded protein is CASSGLTGEHLEAFF.

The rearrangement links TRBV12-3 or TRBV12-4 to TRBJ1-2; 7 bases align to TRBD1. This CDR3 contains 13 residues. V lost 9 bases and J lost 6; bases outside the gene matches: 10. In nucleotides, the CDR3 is TGTGCCAGTACCGTTACAGGGGCCCATGGCTACACCTTC. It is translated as CASTVTGAHGYTF.

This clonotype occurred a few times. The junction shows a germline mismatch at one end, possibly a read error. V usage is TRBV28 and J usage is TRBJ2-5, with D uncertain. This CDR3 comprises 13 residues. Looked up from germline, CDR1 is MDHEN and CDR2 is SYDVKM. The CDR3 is CAGRQGARETQYF. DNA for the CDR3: TGTGCCGGCAGGCAAGGAGCCCGGGAGACCCAGTACTTC.

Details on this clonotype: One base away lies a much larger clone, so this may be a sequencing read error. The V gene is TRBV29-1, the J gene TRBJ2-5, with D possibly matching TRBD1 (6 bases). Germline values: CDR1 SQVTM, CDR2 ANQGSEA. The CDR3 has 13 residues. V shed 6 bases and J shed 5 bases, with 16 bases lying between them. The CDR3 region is CSVGRQAGETQYF. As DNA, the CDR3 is TGCAGCGTAGGCCGACAGGCAGGGGAGACCCAGTACTTC.

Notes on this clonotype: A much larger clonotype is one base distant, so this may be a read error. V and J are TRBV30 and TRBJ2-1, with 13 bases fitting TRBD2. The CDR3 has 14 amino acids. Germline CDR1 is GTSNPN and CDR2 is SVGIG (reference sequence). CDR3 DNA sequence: TGTGCCTGGAGAGGACTAGCGGGAGTCAATGAGCAGTCCTTC. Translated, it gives CAWRGLAGVNEQSF.

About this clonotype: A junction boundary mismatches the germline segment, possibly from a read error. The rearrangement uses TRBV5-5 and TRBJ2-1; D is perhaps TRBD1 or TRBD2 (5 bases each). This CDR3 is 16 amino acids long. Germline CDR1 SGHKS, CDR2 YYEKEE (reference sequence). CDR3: CGSNLLGESSYNEQFF. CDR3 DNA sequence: TGTGGCAGCAACTTGTTGGGGGAGAGCTCCTACAATGAGCAGTTCTTC.

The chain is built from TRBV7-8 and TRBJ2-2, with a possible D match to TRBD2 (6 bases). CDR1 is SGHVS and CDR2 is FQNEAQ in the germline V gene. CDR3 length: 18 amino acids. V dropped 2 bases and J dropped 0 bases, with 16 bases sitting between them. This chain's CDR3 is CASSLTSRRSTNTGELFF. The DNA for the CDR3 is TGTGCCAGCAGCTTAACTAGCAGACGATCTACGAACACCGGGGAGCTGTTTTTT.

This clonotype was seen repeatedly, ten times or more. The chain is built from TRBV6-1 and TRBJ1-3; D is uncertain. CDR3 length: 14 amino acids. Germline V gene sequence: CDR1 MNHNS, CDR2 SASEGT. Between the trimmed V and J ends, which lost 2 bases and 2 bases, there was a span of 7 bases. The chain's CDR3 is CASSETGAGNTIYF. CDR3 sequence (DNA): TGTGCCAGCAGTGAAACTGGGGCTGGAAACACCATATATTTT.